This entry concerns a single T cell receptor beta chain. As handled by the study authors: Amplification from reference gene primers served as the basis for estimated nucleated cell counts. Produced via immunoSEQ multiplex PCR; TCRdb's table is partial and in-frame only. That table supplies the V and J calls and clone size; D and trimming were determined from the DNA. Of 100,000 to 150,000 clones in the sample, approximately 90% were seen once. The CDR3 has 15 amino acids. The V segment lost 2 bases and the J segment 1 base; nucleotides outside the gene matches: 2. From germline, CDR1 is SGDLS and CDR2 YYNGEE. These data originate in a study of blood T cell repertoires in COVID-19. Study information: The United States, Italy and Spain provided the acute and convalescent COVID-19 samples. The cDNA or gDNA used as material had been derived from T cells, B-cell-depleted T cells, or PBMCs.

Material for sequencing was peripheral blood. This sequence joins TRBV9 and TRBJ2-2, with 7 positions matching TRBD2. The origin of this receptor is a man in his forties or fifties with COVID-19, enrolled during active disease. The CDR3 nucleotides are TGTGCCAGCAGCGTGGTAGCGGGGAACACCGGGGAGCTGTTTTTT. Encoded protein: CASSVVAGNTGELFF.